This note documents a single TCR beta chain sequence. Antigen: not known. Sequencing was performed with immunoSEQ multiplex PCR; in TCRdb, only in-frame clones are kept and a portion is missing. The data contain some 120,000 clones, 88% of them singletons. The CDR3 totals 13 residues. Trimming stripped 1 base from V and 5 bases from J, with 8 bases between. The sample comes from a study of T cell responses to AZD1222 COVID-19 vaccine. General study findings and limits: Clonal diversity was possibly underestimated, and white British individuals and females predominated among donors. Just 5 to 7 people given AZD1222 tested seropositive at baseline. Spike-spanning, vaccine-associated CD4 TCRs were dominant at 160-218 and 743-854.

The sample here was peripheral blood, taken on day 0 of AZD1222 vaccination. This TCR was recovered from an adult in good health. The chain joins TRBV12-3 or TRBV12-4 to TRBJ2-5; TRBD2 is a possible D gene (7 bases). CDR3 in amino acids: CASSLGGGETQYF. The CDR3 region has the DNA TGTGCCAGCAGTTTAGGCGGGGGCGAGACCCAGTACTTC.